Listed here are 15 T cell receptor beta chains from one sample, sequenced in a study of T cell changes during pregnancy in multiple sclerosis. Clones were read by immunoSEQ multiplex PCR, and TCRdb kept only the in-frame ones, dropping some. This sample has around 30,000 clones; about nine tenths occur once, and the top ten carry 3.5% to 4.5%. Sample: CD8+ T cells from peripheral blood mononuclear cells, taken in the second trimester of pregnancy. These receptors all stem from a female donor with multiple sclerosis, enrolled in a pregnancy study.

The CDR3: CASSQLPGGSSYEQYF. CDR3 in DNA: TGTGCCAGCAGCCAATTGCCGGGGGGGTCTTCCTACGAGCAGTACTTC. The chain recombines TRBV7-2 with TRBJ2-7; 8 nucleotides match TRBD2. The germline V gene has CDR1 SGHTA and CDR2 FQGNSA. Unmatched junction bases numbered 10, after V lost 5 bases and J lost 1 base. This CDR3 comprises 16 residues.

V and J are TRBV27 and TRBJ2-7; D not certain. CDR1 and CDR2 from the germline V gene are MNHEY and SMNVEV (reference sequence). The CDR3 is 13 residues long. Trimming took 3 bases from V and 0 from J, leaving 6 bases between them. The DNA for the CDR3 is TGTGCCAGCAGTTTCCAGAACTCCTACGAGCAGTACTTC. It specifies CASSFQNSYEQYF.

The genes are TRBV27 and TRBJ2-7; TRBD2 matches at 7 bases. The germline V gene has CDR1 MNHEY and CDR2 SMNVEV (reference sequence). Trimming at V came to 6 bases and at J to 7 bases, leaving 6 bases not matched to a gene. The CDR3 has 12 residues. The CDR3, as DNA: TGTGCCAGCAGACCGACCGGGGGGGAGCAGTACTTC. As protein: CASRPTGGEQYF.

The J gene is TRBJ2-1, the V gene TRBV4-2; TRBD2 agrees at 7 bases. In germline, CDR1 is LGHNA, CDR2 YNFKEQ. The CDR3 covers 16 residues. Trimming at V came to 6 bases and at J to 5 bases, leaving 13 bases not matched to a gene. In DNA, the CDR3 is TGTGCCAGCAGTCCTAAAGCGGGAAGGCCTGACAATGAGCAGTTCTTC. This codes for CASSPKAGRPDNEQFF.

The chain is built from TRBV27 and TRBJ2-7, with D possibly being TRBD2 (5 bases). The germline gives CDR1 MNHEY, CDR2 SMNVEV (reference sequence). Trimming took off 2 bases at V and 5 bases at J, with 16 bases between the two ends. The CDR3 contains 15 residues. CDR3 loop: CASSLRAGRVDEQYF. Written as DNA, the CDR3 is TGTGCCAGCAGTTTAAGGGCGGGTAGGGTCGACGAGCAGTACTTC.

The CDR3 DNA reads as TGTGCCAGCAGCTTGGGAGGGAACACTGAAGCTTTCTTT. The encoded protein is CASSLGGNTEAFF. The chain has TRBV5-5 and TRBJ1-1, with unresolved D. Germline V CDR1 and CDR2: SGHKS, YYEKEE (reference sequence). The V end lost 0 bases, the J end lost 1 base, and 4 bases lay between the germline ends. The CDR3 extends over 13 amino acids.

CDR3 residues: CSVRTSGRALGNIQYF. The CDR3 nucleotides read TGCAGCGTACGAACTAGCGGGAGGGCCCTCGGAAACATTCAGTACTTC. V is TRBV29-1 and J is TRBJ2-4, with 13 bases lining up with TRBD2. This CDR3 comprises 16 residues. Trimming took 6 bases from V and 6 from J; bases not matched to a gene: 11. Germline V lookup: CDR1 SQVTM, CDR2 ANQGSEA.

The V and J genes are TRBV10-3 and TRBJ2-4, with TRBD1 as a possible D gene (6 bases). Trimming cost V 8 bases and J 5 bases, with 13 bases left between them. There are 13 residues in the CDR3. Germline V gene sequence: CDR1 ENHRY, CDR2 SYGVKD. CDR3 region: CAISPGGQNIQYF. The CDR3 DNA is TGTGCCATCTCCCCTGGGGGCCAAAACATTCAGTACTTC.

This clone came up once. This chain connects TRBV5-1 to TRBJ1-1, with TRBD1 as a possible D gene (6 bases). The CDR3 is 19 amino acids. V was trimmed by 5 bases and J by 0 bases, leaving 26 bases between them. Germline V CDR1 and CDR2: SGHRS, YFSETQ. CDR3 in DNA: TGCGCCAGCAGTTGGACCGGGACACGGAGGTTTGGGTTGAACACTGAAGCTTTCTTT. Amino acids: CASSWTGTRRFGLNTEAFF.

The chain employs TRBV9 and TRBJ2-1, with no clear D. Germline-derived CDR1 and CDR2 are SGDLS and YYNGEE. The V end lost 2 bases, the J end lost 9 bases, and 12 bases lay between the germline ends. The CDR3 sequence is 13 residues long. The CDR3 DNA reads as TGTGCCAGCAGCGTGCTCATCACCGGTGAGCAGTTCTTC. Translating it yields CASSVLITGEQFF. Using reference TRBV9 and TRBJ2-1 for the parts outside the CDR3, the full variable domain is DSGVTQTPKHLITATGQRVTLRCSPRSGDLSVYWYQQSLDQGLQFLIQYYNGEERAKGNILERFSAQQFPDLHSELNLSSLELGDSALYFCASSVLITGEQFFGPGTRLTVL.

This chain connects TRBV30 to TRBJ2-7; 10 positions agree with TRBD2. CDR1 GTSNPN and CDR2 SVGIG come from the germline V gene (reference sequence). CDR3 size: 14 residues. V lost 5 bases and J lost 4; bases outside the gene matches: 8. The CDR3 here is CAWVPSGSWYEQYF. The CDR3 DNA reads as TGTGCCTGGGTCCCTAGCGGGAGTTGGTACGAGCAGTACTTC. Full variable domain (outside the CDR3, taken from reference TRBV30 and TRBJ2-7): SQTIHQWPATLVQPVGSPLSLECTVEGTSNPNLYWYRQAAGRGLQLLFYSVGIGQISSEVPQNLSASRPQDRQFILSSKKLLLSDSGFYLCAWVPSGSWYEQYFGPGTRLTVT.

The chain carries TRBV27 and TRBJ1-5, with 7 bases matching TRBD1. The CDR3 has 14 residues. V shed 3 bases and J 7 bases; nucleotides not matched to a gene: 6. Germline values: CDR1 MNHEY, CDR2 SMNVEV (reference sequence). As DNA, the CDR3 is TGTGCCAGCAGTTTCCAGGGGGTGGGCCAGCCCCAGCATTTT. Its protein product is CASSFQGVGQPQHF.

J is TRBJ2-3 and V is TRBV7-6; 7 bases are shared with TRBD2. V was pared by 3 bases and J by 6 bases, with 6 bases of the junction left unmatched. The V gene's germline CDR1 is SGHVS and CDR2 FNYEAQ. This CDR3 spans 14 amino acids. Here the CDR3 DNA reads TGTGCCAGCAGCTTGGTGGCGGGAGACGATACGCAGTATTTT. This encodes CASSLVAGDDTQYF.

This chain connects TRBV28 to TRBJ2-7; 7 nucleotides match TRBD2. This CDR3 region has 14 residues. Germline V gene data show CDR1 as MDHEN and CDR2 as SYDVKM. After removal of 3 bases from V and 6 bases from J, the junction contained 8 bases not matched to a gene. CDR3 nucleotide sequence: TGTGCCAGCAGTTTCCGCGGGAGATACTCCGAGCAGTACTTC. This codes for CASSFRGRYSEQYF.

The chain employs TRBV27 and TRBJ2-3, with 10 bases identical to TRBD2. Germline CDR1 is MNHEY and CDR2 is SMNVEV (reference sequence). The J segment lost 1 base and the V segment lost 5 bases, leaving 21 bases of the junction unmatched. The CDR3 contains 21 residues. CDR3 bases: TGTGCCAGCAGTCCTAATAACCCCCTAAGCGGGAGGGCCCTCGGCACAGATACGCAGTATTTT. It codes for CASSPNNPLSGRALGTDTQYF.